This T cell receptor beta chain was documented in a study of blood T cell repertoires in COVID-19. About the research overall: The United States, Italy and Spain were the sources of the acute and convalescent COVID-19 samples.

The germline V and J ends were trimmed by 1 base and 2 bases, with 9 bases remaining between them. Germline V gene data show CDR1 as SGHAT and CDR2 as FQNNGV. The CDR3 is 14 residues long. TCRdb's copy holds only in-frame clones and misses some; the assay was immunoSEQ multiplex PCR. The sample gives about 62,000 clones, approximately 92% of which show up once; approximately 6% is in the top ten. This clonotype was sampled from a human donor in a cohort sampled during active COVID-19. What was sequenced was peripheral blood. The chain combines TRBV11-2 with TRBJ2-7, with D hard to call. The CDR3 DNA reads TGTGCCAGCAGCTTAGGAGCCTCCCCCTACGAGCAGTACTTC. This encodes CASSLGASPYEQYF.